A single sample gave rise to the 28 T cell receptor beta chains below, sequenced in a study of beta chain features in type 1 diabetes. Overall study findings and caveats: Among all four CD4+ subsets, Type 1 diabetes patients had TCRB CDR3s that were moderately but significantly shorter.

Expressed TCRB transcripts were sequenced because the entire RNA isolate underwent reverse transcription. Libraries were prepared by immunoSEQ multiplex PCR; TCRdb keeps only in-frame clonotypes and omits some of them. Of hundreds of thousands of clones in the sample, around an eighth were seen once. Their specific antigens are unknown. Sequenced material: naive CD4+ T cells from blood. These receptors originate from a man aged 18-30 years with type 1 diabetes.

The chain links TRBV21-1 to TRBJ2-5; the D call TRBD2 from the table was never checked on the DNA. TRBV21-1 is classified as a pseudogene. CDR3 size: 14 residues. CDR3 sequence (DNA): TGTGCCAGCTGTCAGCTAGCGGGGCCGGAGACCCAGTACTTC. It codes for CASCQLAGPETQYF.

The chain employs TRBV14 and TRBJ2-1; TRBD2 matches 12 bases. This CDR3 is 16 amino acids long. Germline CDR1 reads SGHDN; CDR2 reads FVKESK. Trimming at V came to 4 bases and at J to 3 bases, leaving 4 bases not matched to a gene. The CDR3 sequence: CASSRRTSGNYNEQFF. DNA for the CDR3: TGTGCCAGCAGCCGCCGGACTAGCGGGAACTACAATGAGCAGTTCTTC.

This clone was seen only a few times. The CDR3 region is CASSKKGQGVYNEQFF. CDR3 nucleotide sequence: TGCGCCAGCAGTAAGAAGGGGCAGGGAGTCTACAATGAGCAGTTCTTC. The V gene is TRBV10-2, the J gene TRBJ2-1; possibly TRBD1 or TRBD2 for D (5 bases each). V was trimmed by 5 bases and J by 3 bases, leaving 17 bases between them. The CDR3 is made up of 16 amino acids. In germline, CDR1 is WSHSY, CDR2 SAAADI.

This chain joins TRBV5-1 and TRBJ2-1; no reliable D call. V lost 4 bases and J 8 bases, leaving 16 bases between the germline ends. The CDR3 length is 14 residues. The V gene's germline CDR1 is SGHRS and CDR2 YFSETQ. This chain's CDR3 is CASSPGPSSDEQFF. CDR3 DNA sequence: TGCGCCAGCAGCCCTGGGCCCTCAAGCGATGAGCAGTTCTTC.

This clone was recorded a few times. This rearrangement joins TRBV15 to TRBJ2-5; 9 bases are a match to TRBD1. This CDR3 contains 15 residues. Germline V CDR1 and CDR2: LNHNV, YYDKDF (reference sequence). After removal of 5 bases from V and 6 bases from J, the junction contained 10 bases not matched to a gene. Here the CDR3 reads CATSVGQGKTKTQYF. The CDR3 nucleotides are TGTGCCACCAGCGTGGGACAGGGAAAAACCAAGACCCAGTACTTC.

The chain uses TRBV7-9 and TRBJ2-7; 13 bases are a match to TRBD2. Germline V gene lookup returns CDR1 SEHNR and CDR2 FQNEAQ (reference sequence). The junction had 4 bases not matched to a gene; V was cut back by 5 bases and J by 3 bases. The CDR3 spans 15 residues. The CDR3 spells CASSHRTSGGYEQYF. The CDR3 DNA sequence: TGTGCCAGCAGCCACAGGACTAGCGGGGGCTACGAGCAGTACTTC. The entire variable domain, with the rest obtained from reference TRBV7-9 and TRBJ2-7, is as follows: DTGVSQNPRHKITKRGQNVTFRCDPISEHNRLYWYRQTLGQGPEFLTYFQNEAQLEKSRLLSDRFSAERPKGSFSTLEIQRTEQGDSAMYLCASSHRTSGGYEQYFGPGTRLTVT.

The DNA of the CDR3 is TGTGCCAGCAGTACGCGCCCCGACACGACCTCGTTCTACGAGCAGTACTTC. Its protein product is CASSTRPDTTSFYEQYF. This sequence joins TRBV27 and TRBJ2-7; D is ambiguous. Germline CDR1 reads MNHEY; CDR2 reads SMNVEV (reference sequence). Trimming pared 5 bases from V and 3 bases from J, leaving 23 bases between. The length of the CDR3 is 17 residues.

The chain uses TRBV6-1 and TRBJ2-7, with 12 nucleotides matching TRBD2. After removal of 1 base from V and 0 bases from J, the junction contained 4 bases not matched to a gene. Germline loops: CDR1 MNHNS, CDR2 SASEGT. The CDR3 consists of 17 residues. Written as DNA, the CDR3 is TGTGCCAGCAGTGAAGTACTAGCGGGAGGCATCTCCTACGAGCAGTACTTC. Translating gives CASSEVLAGGISYEQYF.

This clone was detected a few times. The CDR3 sequence: CAWSPLSNQPQHF. CDR3 DNA sequence: TGTGCCTGGAGCCCGCTTAGCAATCAGCCCCAGCATTTT. The chain is built from TRBV30 and TRBJ1-5; D ambiguous. V was shortened by 3 bases and J by 0 bases, with 6 bases between the two germline ends. CDR1 is GTSNPN, CDR2 SVGIG, per germline (reference sequence). The CDR3 loop spans 13 amino acids. Looking up the rest from reference TRBV30 and TRBJ1-5 gives the full variable domain: SQTIHQWPATLVQPVGSPLSLECTVEGTSNPNLYWYRQAAGRGLQLLFYSVGIGQISSEVPQNLSASRPQDRQFILSSKKLLLSDSGFYLCAWSPLSNQPQHFGDGTRLSIL.

As regards this clone: Other DNA variants within this sample encode the same CDR3. The chain carries TRBV7-2 and TRBJ2-5, with D hard to call. The length of the CDR3 is 14 residues. Germline CDR1 and CDR2: SGHTA and FQGNSA. V lost 1 base, J lost 1 base, and 7 bases lay in between. CDR3 protein: CASSLVSSQETQYF. The CDR3 nucleotides are TGTGCCAGCAGCTTAGTCTCCAGCCAAGAGACCCAGTACTTC.

This clone was seen a handful of times. This rearrangement joins TRBV14 to TRBJ1-2, with a tentative D call TRBD1 (6 bases). The germline V gene has CDR1 SGHDN and CDR2 FVKESK. The CDR3 covers 15 residues. Between the trimmed V and J ends, which lost 4 bases and 2 bases, there was a span of 14 bases. The CDR3 DNA is TGTGCCAGCAGCCCGGCGGACAGTGGAAACTATGGCTACACCTTC. It translates to CASSPADSGNYGYTF.

The chain is built from TRBV9 and TRBJ2-1, with 9 bases aligning to TRBD2. CDR3 size: 15 residues. Looked up from germline, CDR1 is SGDLS and CDR2 is YYNGEE. Trimming took 4 bases from V and 4 from J; bases not matched to a gene: 6. The CDR3 here is CASSQSLAGYNEQFF. CDR3 bases: TGTGCCAGCAGCCAATCGCTAGCGGGGTACAATGAGCAGTTCTTC.

The chain joins TRBV7-2 to TRBJ2-7; the D gene is possibly TRBD2 (5 bases). The germline V gene encodes CDR1 SGHTA and CDR2 FQGNSA. The CDR3 is 14 amino acids. Trimming pared 3 bases from V and 7 bases from J, leaving 16 bases between. CDR3 sequence reads: CASSFRREPGEQYF. CDR3 in DNA: TGTGCCAGCAGCTTTCGTCGCGAGCCGGGGGAGCAGTACTTC.

This clone was detected only a few times. This sequence joins TRBV7-9 and TRBJ2-7, with D tentatively TRBD1 (7 bases). Trimming stripped 5 bases from V and 7 bases from J, with 21 bases between. The CDR3 sequence is 15 residues long. CDR1 and CDR2 from the germline V gene are SEHNR and FQNEAQ (reference sequence). As DNA, the CDR3 is TGTGCCAGCAGCCCGCGACGGGGGACAGCTAGTGAGCAGTACTTC. Its translation: CASSPRRGTASEQYF.

The CDR3 coding sequence is TGTGCCAGCAGCCCCTCCCTTACCTACAATGAGCAGTTCTTC. The encoded protein is CASSPSLTYNEQFF. The gene calls are TRBV27 and TRBJ2-1; no clear D. The CDR3 is made up of 14 amino acids. V was trimmed by 6 bases and J by 2 bases, leaving 11 bases between them. The germline gives CDR1 MNHEY, CDR2 SMNVEV (reference sequence).

The chain couples TRBV30 to TRBJ2-3; D might be TRBD1 or TRBD2, each matching 6 bases. The CDR3 totals 16 residues. Per the germline V gene, CDR1 is GTSNPN and CDR2 is SVGIG (reference sequence). Trimming pared 4 bases from V and 2 bases from J, leaving 19 bases between. The CDR3 sequence: CAWTDRFGSFTDTQYF. The CDR3 nucleotides are TGTGCCTGGACTGACAGGTTCGGGAGCTTCACAGATACGCAGTATTTT.

This clone was seen more than once but under ten times. The chain employs TRBV27 and TRBJ2-2, with 9 bases fitting TRBD1. The V gene's germline CDR1 is MNHEY and CDR2 SMNVEV (reference sequence). The CDR3 length is 17 residues. V lost 2 bases, J lost 6 bases, and 10 bases stayed unmatched. CDR3 region: CASSLGTGQVVAGELFF. The DNA for the CDR3 is TGTGCCAGCAGTTTAGGGACAGGGCAGGTTGTCGCCGGGGAGCTGTTTTTT.

V is TRBV28 and J is TRBJ1-5; D possibly corresponds to TRBD1 (5 bases). V lost 5 bases and J lost 8, with 10 bases in between. The germline CDR1 and CDR2 sequences are MDHEN and SYDVKM. This CDR3 has 12 amino acids. CDR3 residues: CASSLAGEPQHF. In DNA form, the CDR3 reads TGTGCCAGCAGTCTTGCGGGGGAGCCCCAGCATTTT.

The V gene is TRBV30, the J gene TRBJ2-7; 7 positions match TRBD2. In germline, CDR1 is GTSNPN, CDR2 SVGIG (reference sequence). CDR3 length: 11 amino acids. V trimming: 0 bases; J trimming: 13 bases; junction bases outside the gene matches: 6. CDR3 sequence: CAWSVGGGEYF. CDR3 bases: TGTGCCTGGAGTGTCGGTGGGGGGGAATACTTC.

This clone was detected a few times. The V and J genes are TRBV6-5 and TRBJ2-7; D remains unclear. CDR3 length: 14 amino acids. Germline V gene data show CDR1 as MNHEY and CDR2 as SVGAGI. The V end lost 0 bases, the J end lost 1 base, and 7 bases lay between the germline ends. In DNA form, the CDR3 reads TGTGCCAGCAGTTACTCGGGTCGGTCCTACGAGCAGTACTTC. Translated: CASSYSGRSYEQYF.

This clone has just a few counts. The chain is built from TRBV30 and TRBJ2-3; 7 bases align to TRBD1. The CDR3 loop spans 14 amino acids. The J segment lost 3 bases and the V segment lost 2 bases, leaving 5 bases of the junction unmatched. CDR1 and CDR2 (germline): GTSNPN, SVGIG (reference sequence). The CDR3 DNA follows: TGTGCCTGGAGTTCTAGGGGGCCTACAGATACGCAGTATTTT. Protein product: CAWSSRGPTDTQYF.

This clone has more than one count but fewer than ten. This rearrangement joins TRBV15 to TRBJ2-5; perhaps TRBD2 as D (7 bases). Trimming stripped 8 bases from V and 5 bases from J, with 12 bases between. Germline CDR1 reads LNHNV; CDR2 reads YYDKDF (reference sequence). CDR3 length: 12 amino acids. CDR3 nucleotide sequence: TGTGCCACCCGGGGGGCGGGTGAGACCCAGTACTTC. Protein product: CATRGAGETQYF.

This clone turned up a few times. The chain joins TRBV29-1 to TRBJ1-5, with TRBD1 matching over 10 bases. Per the germline V gene, CDR1 is SQVTM and CDR2 is ANQGSEA. The CDR3 is made up of 14 amino acids. The trim removed 5 bases at V and 4 bases at J, leaving 5 bases unmatched. Written as DNA, the CDR3 is TGCAGCGTTTGGGACAGGGGAGGGAATCAGCCCCAGCATTTT. This translates into CSVWDRGGNQPQHF.

The rearrangement joins TRBV5-4 to TRBJ2-2; 11 bases line up with TRBD2. After removal of 5 bases from V and 2 bases from J, the junction contained 5 bases not matched to a gene. CDR3 size: 16 residues. Per the germline V gene, CDR1 is SGHNT and CDR2 is YYREEE (reference sequence). The CDR3 protein is CASSSGLAVNTGELFF. The CDR3 DNA sequence: TGTGCCAGCAGTTCGGGACTAGCGGTAAACACCGGGGAGCTGTTTTTT.

This clone was counted only a few times. The rearrangement uses TRBV30 and TRBJ2-5; D unresolved. This CDR3 has 12 amino acids. Deletions cut 8 bases from V and 5 bases from J, with 15 bases between. Per the germline V gene, CDR1 is GTSNPN and CDR2 is SVGIG (reference sequence). CDR3 nucleotide sequence: TGTGCCAGGGCGAAGTTTGGGGAGACCCAGTACTTC. As protein: CARAKFGETQYF.

This rearrangement joins TRBV7-2 to TRBJ1-4, with TRBD1 matching over 10 bases. Germline lookup yields CDR1 SGHTA and CDR2 FQGNSA. The V and J ends lost 5 bases and 7 bases, in that order; junction bases with no gene match: 10. The CDR3 is made up of 16 amino acids. In nucleotides, the CDR3 is TGTGCCAGCAGCACCCGACCGGGACAGGGGACTGAAAAACTGTTTTTT. This encodes CASSTRPGQGTEKLFF.

The rearrangement uses TRBV7-2 and TRBJ2-7; tentatively, D is TRBD1 (6 bases). From germline, CDR1 is SGHTA and CDR2 FQGNSA. The CDR3 sequence is 15 residues long. Trimming removed 3 bases from V and 1 base from J, with 13 bases in between. This CDR3 reads CASSFPIRGSYEQYF. In DNA, the CDR3 is TGTGCCAGCAGCTTCCCCATCAGGGGTTCCTACGAGCAGTACTTC. Complete variable domain (other parts from reference TRBV7-2 and TRBJ2-7): GAGVSQSPSNKVTEKGKDVELRCDPISGHTALYWYRQSLGQGLEFLIYFQGNSAPDKSGLPSDRFSAERTGGSVSTLTIQRTQQEDSAVYLCASSFPIRGSYEQYFGPGTRLTVT.

The V gene is TRBV9, the J gene TRBJ2-1; tentatively, D is TRBD2 (5 bases). V gave up 0 bases and J gave up 7 bases, with 14 bases separating them. Germline lookup yields CDR1 SGDLS and CDR2 YYNGEE. The CDR3 has 15 residues. CDR3 region: CASSVAWASKNEQFF. The CDR3 DNA reads TGTGCCAGCAGCGTAGCTTGGGCTAGCAAGAATGAGCAGTTCTTC.